This TCR beta chain emerged from a study of OX40 agonist ivuxolimab in advanced cancers. Turning to the study itself: The mean age was around 56 years, ranging from 23 to 79, with approximately 83% of participants male. Having had anti-PD-1, anti-PD-L1 or anti-CTLA-4 therapy before was allowed, and around 44% had some.

About this clone itself: What it binds is unknown.

Study-wide results and limits: Clones of CD4+ and CD8+ blood T cells grew by week 6 at doses of 0.1 to 3.0 mg/kg. CD8+ T cells showed, on average, more clonal expansion than CD4+ cells.

Method: immunoSEQ multiplex PCR; TCRdb's copy keeps in-frame clones and lacks some. The data hold 130,000 or so clones, with over 85% observed a single time. Germline loops: CDR1 SGHKS, CDR2 YYEKEE (reference sequence). V was shortened by 3 bases and J by 6 bases, with 12 bases between the two germline ends. The CDR3 has 13 residues. This chain connects TRBV5-5 to TRBJ1-2, with D perhaps TRBD1 (5 bases). This sequence originates from an adult with an advanced solid tumor such as melanoma, head and neck, liver or kidney cancer. The sample was CD4+ or CD8+ T cells sorted from blood, taken in a trial of the OX40 agonist ivuxolimab. CDR3 sequence reads: CASSSPQGDGYTF. The CDR3 DNA reads TGTGCCAGCAGCTCACCCCAGGGAGATGGCTACACCTTC.